The 20 T cell receptor beta chains presented below share a single source sample, sequenced in a study of human T cells and chemical hapten exposure. Time point specified: patch test 1, 2 weeks after DPC sensitization. Regarding treatment: therapeutic diphenylcyclopropenone sensitization with weekly scalp DPC. TCRdb fed the RACE reads into MiXCR, producing one record per CDR3 protein. The table has 180,000 or so distinct CDR3 sequences, around 22% seen once. Sequenced here: whole blood, sampled in connection with sensitization to the hapten diphenylcyclopropenone (DPC). The receptors shown here come from a woman aged 50 to 65 with alopecia areata. Some clones in this sample may be carry-over from other donors' samples.

The chain is built from TRBV6-2 or TRBV6-3 and TRBJ1-2, with 7 bases that match TRBD1. V was pared by 6 bases and J by 6 bases, with 7 bases of the junction left unmatched. There are 13 residues in the CDR3. Germline V gives CDR1 MNHEY, CDR2 SVGEGT. The CDR3 reads CASRDTGEDGYTF. As DNA, the CDR3 is TGTGCCAGCAGAGATACAGGGGAGGATGGCTACACCTTC.

To note about this clonotype: Sequence at one end of the junction differs from germline and may be a read error. The chain recombines TRBV6-2 or TRBV6-3 with TRBJ2-7, with D hard to call. This CDR3 has 13 residues. CDR1 is MNHEY, CDR2 SVGEGT, per germline. CDR3 residues: CASSYSWAYEQCF. The CDR3 DNA reads TGTGCCAGCAGTTACTCGTGGGCCTACGAGCAGTGCTTC.

The chain uses TRBV5-1 and TRBJ2-3; TRBD2 is a possible D gene (6 bases). Trimming took 4 bases from V and 3 from J, leaving 12 bases between them. Germline assignment: CDR1 SGHRS and CDR2 YFSETQ. This CDR3 comprises 14 residues. The CDR3: CASSKTTSTDTQYF. The CDR3 bases are TGCGCCAGCAGCAAAACGACTAGTACAGATACGCAGTATTTT. The full variable domain, its missing parts supplied by reference TRBV5-1 and TRBJ2-3, is KAGVTQTPRYLIKTRGQQVTLSCSPISGHRSVSWYQQTPGQGLQFLFEYFSETQRNKGNFPGRFSGRQFSNSRSEMNVSTLELGDSALYLCASSKTTSTDTQYFGPGTRLTVL.

The rearrangement joins TRBV27 to TRBJ1-1, with TRBD1 matching over 9 bases. The CDR3 totals 14 residues. The V gene end was trimmed by 5 bases and the J gene end by 4 bases; junction bases not matched to a gene: 5. The germline V gene encodes CDR1 MNHEY and CDR2 SMNVEV (reference sequence). CDR3 nucleotides: TGTGCCAGCAGTATCACAGGGGGCCGCACTGAAGCTTTCTTT. Translation gives CASSITGGRTEAFF.

Only a few counts were recorded for this clonotype. The genes are TRBV18 and TRBJ1-6; D is uncertain. Germline V lookup: CDR1 KGHSH, CDR2 LQKENI. V shed 6 bases and J shed 1 base, with 10 bases lying between them. The CDR3 runs 15 residues. Here the CDR3 reads CASSMLRSYNSPLHF. In nucleotides, the CDR3 is TGTGCCAGCTCGATGCTAAGGTCCTATAATTCACCCCTCCACTTT.

This clonotype was found a few times. The rearrangement links TRBV2 to TRBJ2-1; perhaps TRBD1 as D (7 bases). CDR1 is SNHLY, CDR2 FYNNEI, per germline. Trimming cost V 8 bases and J 0 bases, with 17 bases left between them. This CDR3 comprises 16 residues. CDR3 amino acids: CASAGQTKSSYNEQFF. CDR3 DNA: TGTGCCAGCGCGGGACAGACAAAAAGCTCCTACAATGAGCAGTTCTTC.

This clonotype was seen just once. The chain combines TRBV20-1 with TRBJ2-4, with D uncertain. The CDR3 covers 13 residues. The V end was cut by 6 bases, the J end by 0 bases, with 9 bases between. CDR1 is DFQATT and CDR2 is SNEGSKA in the germline V gene (reference sequence). The CDR3 loop is CSAMPLAKNIQYF. The CDR3 DNA reads TGCAGTGCCATGCCTCTAGCCAAAAACATTCAGTACTTC.

The V call is TRBV18, the J call TRBJ1-1; 9 positions agree with TRBD1. J lost 3 bases, V lost 3 bases, and 5 bases had no gene match. Germline-derived CDR1 and CDR2 are KGHSH and LQKENI. This CDR3 has 15 amino acids. The CDR3, as DNA: TGTGCCAGCTCACCCACAGGGGGCACGGACACTGAAGCTTTCTTT. Translation gives CASSPTGGTDTEAFF.

This clonotype turned up a few times. This rearrangement joins TRBV20-1 to TRBJ2-3, with D tentatively TRBD2 (6 bases). Germline CDR1 reads DFQATT; CDR2 reads SNEGSKA (reference sequence). V lost 6 bases, J lost 2 bases, and 18 bases lay in between. The CDR3 is made up of 15 amino acids. CDR3 amino acids: CSALPLALHTDTQYF. The CDR3 nucleotides read TGCAGTGCACTACCGCTAGCGCTCCACACAGATACGCAGTATTTT.

The chain is built from TRBV25-1 and TRBJ1-2, with D possibly TRBD1 on 5 matching bases. This CDR3 is 15 amino acids long. Germline CDR1 and CDR2: MGHDK and SYGVNS. V dropped 6 bases and J dropped 3 bases, with 17 bases sitting between them. The CDR3 spells CASSTLGGNYYGYTF. The CDR3 nucleotides are TGTGCCAGCAGCACATTGGGGGGAAATTACTATGGCTACACCTTC.

The CDR3 loop reads CASSLTWDEQYF. CDR3 coding DNA: TGTGCCAGCAGCCTTACGTGGGACGAGCAGTACTTC. This chain connects TRBV3-1 to TRBJ2-7, with unresolved D. Trimming removed 4 bases from V and 5 bases from J, with 9 bases in between. The CDR3 spans 12 residues. The germline V gene has CDR1 LGHDT and CDR2 YNNKEL (reference sequence).

This clonotype turned up a few times. The rearrangement uses TRBV24-1 and TRBJ1-1; D unresolved. Between the trimmed V and J ends, which lost 6 bases and 1 base, there was a span of 8 bases. This CDR3 has 13 amino acids. Germline V gene sequence: CDR1 KGHDR, CDR2 SFDVKD. CDR3 nucleotide sequence: TGTGCCACCAGTCGGGGAGGGAACACTGAAGCTTTCTTT. Translated: CATSRGGNTEAFF.

Only a few counts were recorded for this clonotype. V usage is TRBV7-2 and J usage is TRBJ2-1; D perhaps matches TRBD1 (5 bases). CDR3 length equals 17 residues. Germline V gives CDR1 SGHTA, CDR2 FQGNSA. V lost 5 bases and J 2 bases, leaving 19 bases between the germline ends. The CDR3: CASSPGWPAQTYNEQFF. CDR3 coding DNA: TGTGCCAGCAGCCCAGGGTGGCCAGCCCAAACCTACAATGAGCAGTTCTTC.

This clonotype was observed a few times. The chain carries TRBV10-3 and TRBJ2-4; TRBD1 matches at 7 bases. Germline V gene data show CDR1 as ENHRY and CDR2 as SYGVKD. This CDR3 is built from 13 residues. With 0 bases clipped from V and 10 bases from J, the junction kept 3 bases outside the gene matches. CDR3 residues: CAISESPQGIQYF. CDR3 sequence (DNA): TGTGCCATCAGTGAGTCGCCACAGGGGATTCAGTACTTC.

The rearrangement links TRBV29-1 to TRBJ2-1, with 11 bases fitting TRBD2. Germline V gene lookup returns CDR1 SQVTM and CDR2 ANQGSEA. V was clipped by 6 bases and J by 10 bases; unmatched bases: 11. This CDR3 is built from 14 residues. CDR3 DNA sequence: TGCAGCGTATCACTAGCGGGAGACAACTTCGAGCAGTTCTTC. Translated: CSVSLAGDNFEQFF.

This chain links TRBV7-9 with TRBJ2-3; possibly TRBD1 or TRBD2 for D (5 bases each). V gave up 1 base and J gave up 4 bases, with 15 bases separating them. The CDR3 is 16 residues long. From germline, CDR1 is SEHNR and CDR2 FQNEAQ (reference sequence). CDR3 in amino acids: CASSLEGAGIADTQYF. Here the CDR3 DNA reads TGTGCCAGCAGCTTAGAGGGAGCAGGGATCGCAGATACGCAGTATTTT.

The chain is built from TRBV10-2 and TRBJ1-1; no clear D gene. This CDR3 has 12 residues. V was pared by 7 bases and J by 1 base, with 7 bases between. Looked up from germline, CDR1 is WSHSY and CDR2 is SAAADI. CDR3 loop: CASKRTNTEAFF. The CDR3, as DNA: TGCGCCAGCAAACGGACGAACACTGAAGCTTTCTTT.

This clonotype was picked up a small number of times. This chain joins TRBV29-1 and TRBJ2-7; 13 bases map to TRBD2. J lost 2 bases, V lost 4 bases, and 5 bases had no gene match. CDR1 is SQVTM, CDR2 ANQGSEA, per germline. This CDR3 is 15 amino acids long. The CDR3: CSVGTSGSWPYEQYF. Here the CDR3 DNA reads TGCAGCGTTGGGACTAGCGGGAGTTGGCCCTACGAGCAGTACTTC.

The table lists this clonotype with a few counts. The CDR3 region is CASSFRAGTYEQYF. In nucleotides, the CDR3 is TGTGCCAGCAGTTTCAGGGCAGGGACCTACGAGCAGTACTTC. The chain uses TRBV12-3 or TRBV12-4 and TRBJ2-7; maybe TRBD1 (5 bases). Trimming pared 3 bases from V and 2 bases from J, leaving 11 bases between. This CDR3 is built from 14 residues.

The chain couples TRBV20-1 to TRBJ2-1; weak D call: TRBD2 (6 bases). Germline lookup yields CDR1 DFQATT and CDR2 SNEGSKA (reference sequence). Trimming left V 4 bases short and J 0 bases short, with 10 bases between. The CDR3 covers 14 residues. The CDR3 nucleotides read TGCAGTGCTACCTGGACTACCTCCTACAATGAGCAGTTCTTC. The encoded protein is CSATWTTSYNEQFF.